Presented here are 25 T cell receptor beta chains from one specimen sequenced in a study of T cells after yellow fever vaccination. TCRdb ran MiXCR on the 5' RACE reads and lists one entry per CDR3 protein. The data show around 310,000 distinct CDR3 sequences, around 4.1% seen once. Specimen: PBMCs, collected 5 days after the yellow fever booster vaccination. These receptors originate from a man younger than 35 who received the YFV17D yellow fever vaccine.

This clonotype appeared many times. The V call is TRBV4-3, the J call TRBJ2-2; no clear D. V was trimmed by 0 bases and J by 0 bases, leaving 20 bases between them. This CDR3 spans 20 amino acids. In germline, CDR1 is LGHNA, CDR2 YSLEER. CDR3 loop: CASSQEWGLAALTNTGELFF. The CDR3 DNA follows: TGCGCCAGCAGCCAAGAATGGGGATTGGCAGCCCTGACGAACACCGGGGAGCTGTTTTTT.

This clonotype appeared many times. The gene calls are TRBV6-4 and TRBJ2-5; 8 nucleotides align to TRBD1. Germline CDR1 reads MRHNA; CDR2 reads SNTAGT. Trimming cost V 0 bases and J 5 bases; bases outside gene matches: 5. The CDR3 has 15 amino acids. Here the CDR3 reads CASSDSIRGQETQYF. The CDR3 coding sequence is TGTGCCAGCAGTGACTCGATCAGGGGGCAGGAGACCCAGTACTTC.

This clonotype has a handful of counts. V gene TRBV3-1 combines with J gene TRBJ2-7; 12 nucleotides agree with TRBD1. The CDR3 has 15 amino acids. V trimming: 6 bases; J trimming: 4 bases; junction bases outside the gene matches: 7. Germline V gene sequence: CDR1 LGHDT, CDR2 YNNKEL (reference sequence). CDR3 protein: CASRKGTGGAYEQYF. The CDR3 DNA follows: TGTGCCAGCAGAAAAGGGACAGGGGGCGCATACGAGCAGTACTTC.

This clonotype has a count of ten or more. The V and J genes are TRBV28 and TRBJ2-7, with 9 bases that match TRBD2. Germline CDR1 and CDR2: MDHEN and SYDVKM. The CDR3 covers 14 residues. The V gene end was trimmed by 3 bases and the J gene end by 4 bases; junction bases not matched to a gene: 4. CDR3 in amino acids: CASSFGGGGYEQYF. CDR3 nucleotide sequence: TGTGCCAGCAGTTTTGGCGGGGGGGGGTACGAGCAGTACTTC.

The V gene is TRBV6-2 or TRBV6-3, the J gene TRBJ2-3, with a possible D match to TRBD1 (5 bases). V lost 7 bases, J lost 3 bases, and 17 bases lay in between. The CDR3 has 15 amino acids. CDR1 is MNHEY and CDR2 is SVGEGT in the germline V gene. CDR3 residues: CASISHQGSTDTQYF. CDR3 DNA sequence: TGTGCCAGCATCTCCCATCAGGGATCGACAGATACGCAGTATTTT.

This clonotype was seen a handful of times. The CDR3 region is CASSSGWDRGGEQYF. The CDR3 DNA reads TGTGCCAGCAGCTCGGGCTGGGACAGGGGAGGCGAGCAGTACTTC. The rearrangement links TRBV7-9 to TRBJ2-7; 10 nucleotides agree with TRBD1. The CDR3 spans 15 residues. Unmatched junction bases numbered 9, after V lost 4 bases and J lost 6 bases. Germline lookup yields CDR1 SEHNR and CDR2 FQNEAQ (reference sequence).

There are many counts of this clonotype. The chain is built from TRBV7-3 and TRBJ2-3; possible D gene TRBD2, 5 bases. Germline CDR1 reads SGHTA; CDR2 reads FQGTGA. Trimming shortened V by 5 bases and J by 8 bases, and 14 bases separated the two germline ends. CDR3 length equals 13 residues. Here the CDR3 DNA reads TGTGCCAGCAGCCCCGGGGAAGTTAGTACGCAGTATTTT. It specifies CASSPGEVSTQYF.

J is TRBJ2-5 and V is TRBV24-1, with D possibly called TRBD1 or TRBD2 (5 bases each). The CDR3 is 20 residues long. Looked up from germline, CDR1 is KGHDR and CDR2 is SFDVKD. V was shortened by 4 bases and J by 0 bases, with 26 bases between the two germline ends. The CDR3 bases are TGTGCCACCAGTGACAGGAATATGGACGCCCGAGGGGAGAACCAAGAGACCCAGTACTTC. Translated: CATSDRNMDARGENQETQYF.

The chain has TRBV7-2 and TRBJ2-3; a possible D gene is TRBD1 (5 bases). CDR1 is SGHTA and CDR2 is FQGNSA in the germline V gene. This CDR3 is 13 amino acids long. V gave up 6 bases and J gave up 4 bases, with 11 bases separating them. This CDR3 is CASRLGVSDTQYF. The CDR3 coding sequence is TGTGCCAGCAGGCTAGGGGTCTCAGATACGCAGTATTTT.

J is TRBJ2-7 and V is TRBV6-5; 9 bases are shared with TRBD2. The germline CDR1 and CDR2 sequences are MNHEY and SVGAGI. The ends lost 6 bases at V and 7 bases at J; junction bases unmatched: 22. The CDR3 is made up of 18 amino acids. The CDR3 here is CASRAVGSGTSSGREQYF. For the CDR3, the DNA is TGTGCCAGCAGGGCCGTGGGATCCGGGACTAGCTCAGGAAGGGAGCAGTACTTC.

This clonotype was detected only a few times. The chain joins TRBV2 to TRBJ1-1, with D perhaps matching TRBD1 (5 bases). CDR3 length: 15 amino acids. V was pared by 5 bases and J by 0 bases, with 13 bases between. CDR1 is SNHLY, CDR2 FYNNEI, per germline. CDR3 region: CASSSRRVVNTEAFF. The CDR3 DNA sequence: TGTGCCAGCAGTTCCCGCAGGGTTGTGAACACTGAAGCTTTCTTT.

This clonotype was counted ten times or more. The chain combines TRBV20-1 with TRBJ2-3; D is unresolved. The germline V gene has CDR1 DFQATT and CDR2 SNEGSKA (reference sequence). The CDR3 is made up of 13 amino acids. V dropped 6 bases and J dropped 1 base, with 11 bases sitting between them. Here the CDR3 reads CSATVSGTDTQYF. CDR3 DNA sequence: TGCAGTGCAACCGTTTCTGGCACAGATACGCAGTATTTT.

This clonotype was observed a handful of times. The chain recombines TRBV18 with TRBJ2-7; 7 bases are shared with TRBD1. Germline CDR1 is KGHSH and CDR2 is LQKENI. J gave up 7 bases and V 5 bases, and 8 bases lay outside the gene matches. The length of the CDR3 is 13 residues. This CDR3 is CASSSDRRWEQYV. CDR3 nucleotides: TGTGCCAGCTCATCGGACAGGAGGTGGGAGCAGTACGTC.

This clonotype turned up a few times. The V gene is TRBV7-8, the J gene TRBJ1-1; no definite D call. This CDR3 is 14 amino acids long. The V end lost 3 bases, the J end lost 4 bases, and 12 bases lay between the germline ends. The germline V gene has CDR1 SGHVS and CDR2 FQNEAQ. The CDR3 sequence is CASSFVAGVTEAFF. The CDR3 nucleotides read TGTGCCAGCAGCTTCGTGGCAGGCGTCACTGAAGCTTTCTTT.

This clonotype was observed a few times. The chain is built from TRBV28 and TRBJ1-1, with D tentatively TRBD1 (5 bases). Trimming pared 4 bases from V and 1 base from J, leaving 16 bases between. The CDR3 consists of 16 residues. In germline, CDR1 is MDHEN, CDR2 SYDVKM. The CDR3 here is CASSYGSATANTEAFF. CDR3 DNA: TGTGCCAGCAGTTATGGGTCGGCGACAGCGAACACTGAAGCTTTCTTT. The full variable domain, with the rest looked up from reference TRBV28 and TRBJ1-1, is DVKVTQSSRYLVKRTGEKVFLECVQDMDHENMFWYRQDPGLGLRLIYFSYDVKMKEKGDIPEGYSVSREKKERFSLILESASTNQTSMYLCASSYGSATANTEAFFGQGTRLTVV.

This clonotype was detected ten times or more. The CDR3 protein is CATSRDLAPNEQFF. Here the CDR3 DNA reads TGTGCCACCAGCAGAGATCTAGCGCCCAATGAGCAGTTCTTC. The gene calls are TRBV15 and TRBJ2-1, with D tentatively TRBD2 (6 bases). This CDR3 is built from 14 residues. V dropped 0 bases and J dropped 6 bases, with 9 bases sitting between them. CDR1 is LNHNV and CDR2 is YYDKDF in the germline V gene (reference sequence).

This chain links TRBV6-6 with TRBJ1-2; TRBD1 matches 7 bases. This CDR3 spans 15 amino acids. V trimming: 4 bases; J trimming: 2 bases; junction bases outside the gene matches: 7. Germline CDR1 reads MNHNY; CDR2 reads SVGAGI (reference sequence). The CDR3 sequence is CASSSTDRTNYGYTF. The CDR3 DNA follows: TGTGCCAGCAGTTCCACGGACAGGACGAACTATGGCTACACCTTC.

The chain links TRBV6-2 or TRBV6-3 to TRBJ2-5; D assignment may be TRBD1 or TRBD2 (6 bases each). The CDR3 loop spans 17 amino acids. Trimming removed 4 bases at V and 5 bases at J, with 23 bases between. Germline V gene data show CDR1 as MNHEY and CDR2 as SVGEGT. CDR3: CASSFLSGDTFGETQYF. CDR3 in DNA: TGTGCCAGCAGTTTCCTTTCGGGGGACACCTTCGGGGAGACCCAGTACTTC.

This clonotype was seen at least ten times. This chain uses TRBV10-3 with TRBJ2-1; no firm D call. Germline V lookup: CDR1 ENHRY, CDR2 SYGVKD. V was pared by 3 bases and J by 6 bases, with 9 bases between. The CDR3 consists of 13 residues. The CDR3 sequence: CAISDTLINEQFF. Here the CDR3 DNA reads TGTGCCATCAGTGATACATTAATCAATGAGCAGTTCTTC.

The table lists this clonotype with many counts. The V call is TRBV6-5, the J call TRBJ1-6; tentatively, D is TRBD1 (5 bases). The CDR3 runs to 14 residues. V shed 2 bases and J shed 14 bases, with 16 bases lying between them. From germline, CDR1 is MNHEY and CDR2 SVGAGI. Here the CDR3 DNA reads TGTGCCAGCAGTTACCGGGCCCGGGGGTCCACCCTCCACTTT. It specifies CASSYRARGSTLHF.

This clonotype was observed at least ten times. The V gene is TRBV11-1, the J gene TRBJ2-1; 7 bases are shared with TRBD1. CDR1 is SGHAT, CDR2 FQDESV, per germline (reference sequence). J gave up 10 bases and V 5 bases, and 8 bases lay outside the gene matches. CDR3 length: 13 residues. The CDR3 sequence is CASSPRGQREQFF. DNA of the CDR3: TGTGCCAGCAGCCCTAGGGGACAGCGCGAGCAGTTCTTC.

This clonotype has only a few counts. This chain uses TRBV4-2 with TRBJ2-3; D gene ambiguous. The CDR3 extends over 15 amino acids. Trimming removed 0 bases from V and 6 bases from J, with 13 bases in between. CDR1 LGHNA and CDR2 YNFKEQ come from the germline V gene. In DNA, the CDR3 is TGTGCCAGCAGCCAAGATCGGTGGCGGTCCGATACGCAGTATTTT. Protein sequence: CASSQDRWRSDTQYF.

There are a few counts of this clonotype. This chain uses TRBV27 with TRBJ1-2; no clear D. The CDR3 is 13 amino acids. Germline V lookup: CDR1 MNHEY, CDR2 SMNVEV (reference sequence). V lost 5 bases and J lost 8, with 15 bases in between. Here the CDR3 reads CASSHARAGGYTF. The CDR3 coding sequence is TGTGCCAGCAGTCACGCCCGGGCCGGCGGCTACACCTTC.

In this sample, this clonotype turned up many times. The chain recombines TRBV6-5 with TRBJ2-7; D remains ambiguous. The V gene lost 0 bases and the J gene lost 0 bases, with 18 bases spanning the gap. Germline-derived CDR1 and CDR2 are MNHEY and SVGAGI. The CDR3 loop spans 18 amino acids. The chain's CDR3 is CASSYSFTTNNPSYEQYF. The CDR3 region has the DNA TGTGCCAGCAGTTACTCGTTTACCACAAACAACCCCTCCTACGAGCAGTACTTC.

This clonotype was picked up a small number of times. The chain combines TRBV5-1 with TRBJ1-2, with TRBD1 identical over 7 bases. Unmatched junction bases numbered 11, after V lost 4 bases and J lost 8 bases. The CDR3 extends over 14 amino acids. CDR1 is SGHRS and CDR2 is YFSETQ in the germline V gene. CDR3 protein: CASSPGQSDGGYTF. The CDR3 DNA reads TGCGCCAGCAGCCCGGGACAGTCTGATGGGGGCTACACCTTC.